This note documents a single TCR beta chain sequence. This clone was observed a few times. Its target antigen remains unknown. Per-base qualities were not stored, and no clone one base away is much larger. This specimen comes from a study of cytomegalovirus exposure and HLA in healthy donors (dated by TCRdb to 2016 to 2017). About the investigation overall: An earlier analysis of 587 of the donors reported 276 Gb of sequence data and around 120 million unique TCR beta sequences obtained from some 170 million T cells. An early release covering roughly 600 HLA-typed donors comprised about 320 gigabases of sequencing data and approximately 80 million unique TCR sequences. The genetic ancestry cluster associated with self-reported Caucasian donors included about four fifths of the 398 genotyped donors. The study was designed to test whether signatures of past pathogen exposure could be identified by cataloging public T cell receptors. Using immunosequencing, the study profiled T cell repertoires from about 620 subjects and related those repertoires to cytomegalovirus serostatus. In addition to the first cohort of 666 subjects, a separate validation cohort of 120 different subjects was used. High-throughput TCR immunosequencing, statistical association of individual TCRs with disease status, and machine learning were combined to predict cytomegalovirus infection status. In a later analysis, previously published TCR beta repertoires from 500 to 750 donors were re-analyzed and high-resolution HLA genotyping was added so that TCR occurrence patterns could be studied. The later analysis used no new phenotypic data to find candidate immune exposures, relying instead on TCR beta sequences and their occurrence across donors. An earlier analysis of 500 to 750 of the donors applied high-throughput TCR beta sequencing to assess whether each TCR beta V gene segment acted as functional or pseudogenic. Donor age, sex, ethnicity and CMV serostatus were collected together with the repertoire data. A later genetic analysis took genome-wide SNP genotypes for about three fifths of the roughly 700 donors and used that subset as a discovery cohort. Every repertoire in the discovery cohort had been generated on one and the same sequencing platform. Both class I and class II loci were covered by HLA typing, at four-digit resolution. The number of typed donors differed by locus: about 620-630 for A, B, C, DRB1 and DQB1; some 540 for DQA1; fewer than 610 for DPA1; and about 450 for DPB1. Because of strong linkage in the cohort, a handful of DR-DQ haplotypes were treated as single units for association and clustering. Among about 370 genotyped donors of the cohort, an average of around 240,000 unique TCR beta nucleotide sequences was sequenced per donor, of which roughly 18% were non-productive.

Library preparation employed the immunoSEQ multiplex PCR assay. For the multiplex PCR, a mixture combining 60 forward primers for TCR Vbeta segments and 13 reverse primers for TCR Jbeta segments was used. The CDR3 region of rearranged TCR beta genes was amplified from genomic DNA by a multiplex PCR assay. The Illumina HiSeq System was used to sequence the amplified TCR beta libraries as 87-base-pair reads. Per the authors' processing: Across the 700 or so repertoires, a later analysis counted approximately 83 million unique TCR beta chains, around 11 million of which were shared by at least two donors. To remove PCR and sequencing errors, raw reads were error-corrected and collapsed into unique sequences using a nearest-neighbor algorithm that merged closely related sequences. To assign V, D and J gene segments, CDR3 sequences were aligned to IMGT reference sequences. For a sequence to be retained, a match of at least six nucleotides to both a V gene segment and a J gene segment was required. Rearrangements were called productive when the CDR3 lacked stop codons and stayed in frame with V and J; all others were non-productive. CDR3 was defined by IMGT convention, running from the second conserved V-encoded cysteine to the conserved J-encoded phenylalanine. Sequences without an unambiguous match to a single V gene segment were excluded from the earlier analysis of 500 to 700 of the donors. An earlier analysis of a few hundred of the donors classified V segments as functional when productive rearrangements were above 56.7% and as segregating when the standard deviation between donors was above 5%. A statistical classification framework was developed to diagnose cytomegalovirus status using the catalog of TCR beta chain sequences. A later analysis assigned V and J genes by comparing TCR nucleotide sequences with IMGT/GENE-DB human TR gene sequences. The TCRdist pipeline was used in a later analysis to assign CDR3 sequences and most-parsimonious VDJ recombination scenarios. In a later analysis, each TCR beta chain was defined by its CDR3 amino acid sequence together with its V-gene family, and reads without a unique V-gene family were excluded. As a way to deal with suspected cross-contamination and a sequencing artifact, a later analysis dropped 450 to 600 nucleotide sequences that were highly shared and had low generation probability. In a later analysis, a clonal expansion index for each public chain was calculated from normalized within-repertoire ranks of inferred template counts. A later analysis computed generation probabilities with a VDJ recombination model fitted to out-of-frame rearrangements, and checked the results against IGoR. In a later analysis, TCR-TCR, TCR-HLA and TCR-CMV co-occurrence was scored with hypergeometric tests, and a repertoire-size bias correction was applied to TCR pairs. False discovery rates were estimated in a later analysis by permuting HLA or CMV assignments 20 times. In a later analysis, co-occurring TCRs were grouped using DBSCAN, and TCRdist sequence similarity was added for clustering within HLA-allele-positive subsets. Co-occurrence clustering excluded repertoires with fewer than 30,000 or more than 120,000 public chains, plus five with anomalous nucleotide sharing. Sourced from immuneACCESS, this table was stored by TCRdb with only in-frame sequences that have V and J called. A share of the clones is absent; for the studies checked, an unresolved V gene accounts for under half, and the remainder has no known explanation. V and J calls and clone size are given by that table; D and trimming were obtained from the DNA. Across this sample there are about 120,000 clones, with around three quarters seen only once. Around 4.4% of the sample is in the top ten clones.

The cohort was made up of 650 to 700 healthy bone marrow donors. At the time of sampling, all cohort members were nominally healthy, though unrecorded immune exposures were likely present. The donor was CMV seropositive and belonged to the group of 250 to 300 seropositive cohort members. A peripheral blood sample was collected from each donor, and TCR beta sequencing was performed on peripheral blood mononuclear cells. Genomic DNA was extracted from the blood cell samples with the Qiagen DNeasy Blood Extraction Kit. Broader findings and caveats from the paper: While some public TCRs were present in many individuals, most TCR sequences turned up only very rarely across donors. Compared with the approximately 670-donor mean, donors in an Asian-associated ancestry cluster had fewer N-insertions in productive TCRs, according to a later genetic analysis. Because the 87-base-pair reads could not distinguish some IMGT-functional V segments, including TRBV6-2 and TRBV6-3, those segments were excluded. A group of highly shared sequence variants was considered likely to be a technical artifact of the sequencing pipeline. Assigning TCR associations to individual alleles was difficult when HLA alleles, especially DR and DQ, strongly co-occurred. At a false discovery rate of 0.05, a later analysis linked approximately 18,000 TCR beta sequences to specific HLA alleles. An earlier analysis of some 590 of the donors showed that most TCR beta V segments appeared in productive rearrangements either about 87% or about 30% of the time, which broadly matched IMGT annotations. CMV serostatus was the only immune exposure information available for the cohort. Because HLA typing was missing for some donors at each locus, association tests included only the typed subset. A later genetic analysis associated a missense DCLRE1C variant with V-gene and J-gene trimming of TCR beta chains, and an independent cohort replicated the association. A total of about 150 TCR beta chains were listed by the study as associated with cytomegalovirus. This cohort had only TCR beta chains sequenced, and the lack of alpha or paired-chain data limited which features could be detected. In vitro tests confirmed that three of the cytomegalovirus-associated TCR beta chains recognize cytomegalovirus antigens. A further reported finding was that TCR beta sequences accurately predicted the HLA-A and HLA-B alleles for most subjects in the first cohort. According to a later analysis, TCR association rates differed among HLA loci, with DRB1 alleles showing the most associated TCRs and HLA-C alleles showing the fewest. Because counts were too low, approximately 15 rarely observed V segments, including chromosome 9 orphons, were excluded from the earlier analysis of about 500 of the donors. Cytomegalovirus status was reported to be diagnosed by the classifier with high specificity and sensitivity in both the original and validation cohorts. Correlated functional status among segregating V segments might reflect linkage disequilibrium, but an unknown experimental factor could not be ruled out. According to the authors, the approach could potentially be generalized to other disease states and immunological phenotypes. A later analysis found that HLA-associated TCR beta chains were more clonally expanded and had lower generation probabilities than equally common non-associated chains. According to a later analysis, most CMV-associated TCR beta chains appeared to be HLA-restricted, and the HLA associations seemed to be driven largely by CMV exposure. Sequencing depth was assumed to be roughly uniform across donors in the presence/absence analyses, though that assumption may not hold. In a later analysis, several top co-occurrence clusters were reported to appear linked to parvovirus B19, influenza, CMV and Epstein-Barr virus.

The germline V and J ends show losses of 5 bases and 1 base respectively, and no gene match explains 3 bases of the junction. The CDR3 sequence holds 14 residues, the cysteine and phenylalanine included. The retained sequence is limited to the CDR3, 42 bases, with the frame set at the first base. The germline V gene supplies CDR1 MNHEY and CDR2 SVGAGI. This clonotype originated in a man aged 25 to 45 in good health and CMV-seropositive. The chain joins TRBV6-5 to TRBJ2-7; TRBD2 lines up with 9 middle nucleotides. Sequenced material: PBMCs. The CDR3 region reads CASSRGGASYEQYF. The nucleotide sequence is TGTGCCAGCAGTCGCGGGGGGGCGTCCTACGAGCAGTACTTC.